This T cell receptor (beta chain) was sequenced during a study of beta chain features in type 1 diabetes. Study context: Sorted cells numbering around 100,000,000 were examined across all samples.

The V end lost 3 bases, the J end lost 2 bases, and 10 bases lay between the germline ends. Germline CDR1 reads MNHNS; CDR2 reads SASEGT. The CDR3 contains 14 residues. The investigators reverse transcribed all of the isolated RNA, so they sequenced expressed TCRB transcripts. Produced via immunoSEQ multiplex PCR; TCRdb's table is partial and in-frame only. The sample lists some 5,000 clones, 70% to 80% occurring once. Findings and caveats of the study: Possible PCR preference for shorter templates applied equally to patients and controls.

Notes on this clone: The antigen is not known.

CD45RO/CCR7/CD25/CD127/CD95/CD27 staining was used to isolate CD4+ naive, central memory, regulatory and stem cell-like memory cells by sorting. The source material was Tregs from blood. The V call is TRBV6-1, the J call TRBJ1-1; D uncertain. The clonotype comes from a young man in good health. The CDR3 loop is CASSDDGPNTEAFF. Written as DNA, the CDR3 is TGTGCCAGCAGTGACGATGGGCCCAACACTGAAGCTTTCTTT.